This passage covers 3 T cell receptor beta chains from one sample sequenced in a study of blood T cell repertoires in COVID-19 (dated by TCRdb to about 2020). The library was obtained by the immunoSEQ multiplex PCR assay. TCRdb re-hosts the immuneACCESS table, in-frame sequences only. Its copies lack some clones; in the studies checked, an unresolved V gene accounts for under half of them, and the cause for the rest is not known. Present in this sample are roughly 220,000 clones, 70% to 85% of which were seen just once. Over 14% of the sample lies in the top ten. Sequencing input: PBMCs or T cells enriched from blood (not recorded which). These receptors came from a man aged 35-49 years who had recovered from COVID-19.

The rearrangement joins TRBV5-1 to TRBJ2-5; D remains ambiguous. The germline gives CDR1 SGHRS, CDR2 YFSETQ. V was cut by 3 bases and J by 5 bases, with 14 bases left in between. CDR3 length equals 14 residues. This CDR3 reads CASSSVAGAETQYF. Here the CDR3 DNA reads TGCGCCAGCAGCTCGGTCGCCGGTGCTGAGACCCAGTACTTC.

J is TRBJ1-2 and V is TRBV6-5; D may be TRBD1 (6 bases). The CDR3 spans 15 residues. CDR1 MNHEY and CDR2 SVGAGI come from the germline V gene. Trimming pared 6 bases from V and 1 base from J, leaving 15 bases between. CDR3 amino acids: CASSTTGFGNYGYTF. CDR3 nucleotides: TGTGCCAGCAGCACCACAGGGTTCGGTAACTATGGCTACACCTTC.

CDR3 sequence reads: CASIGRGATEAFF. The CDR3 DNA reads TGTGCCAGCATCGGACGGGGGGCCACTGAAGCTTTCTTT. The chain joins TRBV2 to TRBJ1-1; TRBD1 is a possible D gene (6 bases). The CDR3 is 13 amino acids. The germline V and J ends were trimmed by 7 bases and 4 bases, with 13 bases remaining between them. Germline V gives CDR1 SNHLY, CDR2 FYNNEI.